A single sample is the source of the 14 T cell receptor beta chains below, sequenced in a study of cytomegalovirus exposure and HLA in healthy donors. Researchers ran the PCR with 60 Vbeta and 13 Jbeta primers. Profiled with immunoSEQ multiplex PCR; TCRdb holds only in-frame clones, not every one. The sample lists about 150,000 clones; roughly 80% were seen once. Sequencing used PBMCs. The receptor set was obtained from a woman aged 45 to 65 in good health and CMV-seropositive.

This rearrangement joins TRBV7-9 to TRBJ2-7; D is possibly TRBD1 (7 bases). The V end lost 2 bases, the J end lost 2 bases, and 10 bases lay between the germline ends. The CDR3 spans 14 residues. CDR1 SEHNR and CDR2 FQNEAQ come from the germline V gene (reference sequence). The CDR3 protein is CASSLQGGAYEQYF. The CDR3, as DNA: TGTGCCAGCAGCTTACAGGGGGGAGCCTACGAGCAGTACTTC.

On this clone itself: The sample carries other DNA sequences with the same CDR3. V and J are TRBV28 and TRBJ1-1; D is perhaps TRBD1 (5 bases). CDR3 length: 14 residues. The V gene lost 2 bases and the J gene lost 3 bases, with 10 bases spanning the gap. CDR1 and CDR2 (germline): MDHEN, SYDVKM. CDR3 sequence (DNA): TGTGCCAGCAGTTTAGTGGGGGGAGACACTGAAGCTTTCTTT. It codes for CASSLVGGDTEAFF.

The V call is TRBV5-1, the J call TRBJ2-1, with D tentatively TRBD2 (5 bases). The CDR3 sequence is 17 residues long. Per the germline V gene, CDR1 is SGHRS and CDR2 is YFSETQ. Trimming stripped 6 bases from V and 1 base from J, with 20 bases between. CDR3 region: CASTGTAGDQSYNEQFF. The CDR3 DNA reads TGCGCCAGCACGGGAACAGCAGGTGATCAGTCCTACAATGAGCAGTTCTTC.

The chain recombines TRBV14 with TRBJ2-7, with 7 bases aligning to TRBD2. Germline CDR1 and CDR2: SGHDN and FVKESK. Trimming removed 3 bases from V and 7 bases from J; junction bases left unmatched: 9. The CDR3 extends over 14 amino acids. The CDR3 nucleotides read TGTGCCAGCAGCCAGTGGGGGGGAAAGGATGAGCAGTACTTC. This codes for CASSQWGGKDEQYF.

The chain has TRBV4-1 and TRBJ2-1; 10 nucleotides agree with TRBD1. This CDR3 contains 16 residues. Germline CDR1 MGHRA, CDR2 YSYEKL. The junction had 14 bases not matched to a gene; V was cut back by 6 bases and J by 9 bases. In nucleotides, the CDR3 is TGCGCCAGCAGATCTTCACCGGGACAGGGGACGGGTGAGCAGTTCTTC. Translation gives CASRSSPGQGTGEQFF.

A few counts support this clone. The J gene is TRBJ1-2, the V gene TRBV5-8, with a possible D match to TRBD1 (6 bases). Germline V lookup: CDR1 SGHTS, CDR2 YDEGEE. The CDR3 runs to 14 residues. V dropped 1 base and J dropped 1 base, with 8 bases sitting between them. The CDR3 DNA is TGTGCCAGCAGCTTGACAGGGAGTAACTATGGCTACACCTTC. As protein: CASSLTGSNYGYTF.

This rearrangement joins TRBV20-1 to TRBJ1-2, with a tentative D call TRBD1 (6 bases). The CDR3 sequence is 11 residues long. Germline V gene lookup returns CDR1 DFQATT and CDR2 SNEGSKA (reference sequence). With 5 bases removed from V and 6 bases from J, the gap between germline ends came to 10 bases. CDR3 sequence reads: CSAGGADGYTF. CDR3 bases: TGCAGTGCTGGGGGCGCGGATGGCTACACCTTC.

Here the CDR3 reads CASSGTSGYNEQFF. In DNA, the CDR3 is TGTGCCAGCTCTGGGACTAGCGGGTACAATGAGCAGTTCTTC. The chain couples TRBV2 to TRBJ2-1; 12 nucleotides align to TRBD2. Germline values: CDR1 SNHLY, CDR2 FYNNEI. V lost 8 bases to trimming and J lost 4 bases; unmatched junction nucleotides: 3. The CDR3 length is 14 residues.

The V and J genes are TRBV27 and TRBJ1-2, with 7 bases matching TRBD1. The CDR3 length is 13 residues. J lost 4 bases, V lost 4 bases, and 3 bases had no gene match. Germline V CDR1 and CDR2: MNHEY, SMNVEV (reference sequence). For the CDR3, the DNA is TGTGCCAGCAGTTCGACAGGGATCTATGGCTACACCTTC. This translates into CASSSTGIYGYTF.

J is TRBJ2-2 and V is TRBV7-9; TRBD1 matches at 7 bases. The CDR3 spans 18 residues. V shed 3 bases, J shed 5 bases, and the junction held 15 bases outside the gene matches. The germline CDR1 and CDR2 sequences are SEHNR and FQNEAQ (reference sequence). CDR3 protein: CASSFSSTGAEGTGELFF. Written as DNA, the CDR3 is TGTGCCAGCAGCTTCTCTTCCACAGGGGCTGAGGGGACCGGGGAGCTGTTTTTT.

The rearrangement links TRBV2 to TRBJ2-5; TRBD2 agrees at 9 bases. The V gene end was trimmed by 1 base and the J gene end by 3 bases; junction bases not matched to a gene: 9. This CDR3 has 17 amino acids. Germline V gives CDR1 SNHLY, CDR2 FYNNEI. The CDR3 is CASSEGGASGAKETQYF. CDR3 in DNA: TGTGCCAGCAGTGAAGGGGGGGCTAGCGGGGCGAAAGAGACCCAGTACTTC. Filled out from reference TRBV2 and TRBJ2-5, the complete variable domain reads EPEVTQTPSHQVTQMGQEVILRCVPISNHLYFYWYRQILGQKVEFLVSFYNNEISEKSEIFDDQFSVERPDGSNFTLKIRSTKLEDSAMYFCASSEGGASGAKETQYFGPGTRLLVL.

Only a few counts were recorded for this clone. The chain carries TRBV15 and TRBJ2-1; 9 bases align to TRBD1. V trimming: 5 bases; J trimming: 5 bases; junction bases outside the gene matches: 13. Germline loops: CDR1 LNHNV, CDR2 YYDKDF (reference sequence). This CDR3 comprises 17 residues. CDR3 in DNA: TGTGCCACCAGCGGACCTACAGGGGGCAGAAGGGACAATGAGCAGTTCTTC. It encodes CATSGPTGGRRDNEQFF.

V gene TRBV21-1 combines with J gene TRBJ1-1; the D call in the table, TRBD1, was not verified against the DNA. TRBV21-1 has pseudogene status. The CDR3 extends over 14 amino acids. CDR3 in DNA: TGTGCCAGCAGCCCGCGACAGGAGAACACTGAAGCTTTCTTT. This codes for CASSPRQENTEAFF.

The V gene is TRBV7-9, the J gene TRBJ1-6; D perhaps matches TRBD1 (5 bases). CDR1 is SEHNR, CDR2 FQNEAQ, per germline (reference sequence). CDR3 length: 14 residues. The V and J ends lost 0 bases and 9 bases respectively, with 9 bases between them. The CDR3 sequence: CASSLAGVGSPLHF. The CDR3, as DNA: TGTGCCAGCAGCTTAGCAGGGGTCGGTTCACCCCTCCACTTT.